This paragraph reports one T cell receptor (beta chain). This sample is part of a study of control samples from healthy donors and cancer patients. Assay: immunoSEQ multiplex PCR; the TCRdb copy retains only in-frame clones and omits some. The data hold approximately 76,000 clones, with 70% to 85% observed a single time. V lost 4 bases to trimming and J lost 7 bases, with 11 bases between them. Germline CDR1 reads KGHSH; CDR2 reads LQKENI. The CDR3 extends over 13 amino acids. The clonotype comes from a man aged 60-69 years with head and neck cancer. The chain combines TRBV18 with TRBJ1-5, with unresolved D. The material sequenced was PBMCs. CDR3 loop: CASSRTGAQPQHF. CDR3 DNA sequence: TGTGCCAGCTCACGGACCGGAGCCCAGCCCCAGCATTTT.